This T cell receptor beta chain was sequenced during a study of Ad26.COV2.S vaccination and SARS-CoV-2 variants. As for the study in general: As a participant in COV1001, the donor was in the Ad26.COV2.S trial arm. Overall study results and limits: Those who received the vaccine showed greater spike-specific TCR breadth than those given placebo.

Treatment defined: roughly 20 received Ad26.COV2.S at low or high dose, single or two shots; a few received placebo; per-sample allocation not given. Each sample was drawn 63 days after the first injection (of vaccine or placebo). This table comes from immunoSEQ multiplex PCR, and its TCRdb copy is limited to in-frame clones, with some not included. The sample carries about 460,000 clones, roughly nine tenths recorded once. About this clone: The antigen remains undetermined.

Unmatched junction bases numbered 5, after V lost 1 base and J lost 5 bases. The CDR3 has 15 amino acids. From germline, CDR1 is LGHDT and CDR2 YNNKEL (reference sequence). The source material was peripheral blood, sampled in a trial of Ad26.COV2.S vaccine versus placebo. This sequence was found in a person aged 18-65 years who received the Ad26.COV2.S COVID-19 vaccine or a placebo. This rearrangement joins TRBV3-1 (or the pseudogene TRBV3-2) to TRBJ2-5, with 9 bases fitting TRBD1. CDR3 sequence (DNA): TGTGCCAGCAGCCAAGGGACAGGGGCCCGGGAGACCCAGTACTTC. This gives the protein CASSQGTGARETQYF.